One sample yielded the 6 T cell receptor beta chains listed below, sequenced in a study of identical twins. TCRdb re-derived calls from the 5' RACE reads in MiXCR, one entry per CDR3 protein. The sample records 250,000 to 300,000 distinct CDR3 sequences, roughly 9.8% being singletons. The sample also formed part of further work on yellow fever vaccine responses in identical twins.

Sequenced input: CD8+ T cells sorted from blood. The receptors originated from a woman aged 18-30 years in good health.

The V gene is TRBV24-1, the J gene TRBJ2-1; tentatively, D is TRBD2 (6 bases). Germline lookup yields CDR1 KGHDR and CDR2 SFDVKD. Trimming shortened V by 1 base and J by 4 bases, and 10 bases separated the two germline ends. This CDR3 is 15 amino acids long. The CDR3 spells CATSDFGGNYNEQFF. In DNA, the CDR3 is TGTGCCACCAGTGATTTTGGGGGGAATTACAATGAGCAGTTCTTC.

The V call is TRBV2, the J call TRBJ2-7; 8 bases match TRBD1. J gave up 0 bases and V 3 bases, and 7 bases lay outside the gene matches. Germline V gene lookup returns CDR1 SNHLY and CDR2 FYNNEI. The CDR3 spans 16 residues. The CDR3 coding sequence is TGTGCCAGCAGTGATCCCGAGACAGGGGCCTCCTACGAGCAGTACTTC. It encodes CASSDPETGASYEQYF.

The chain combines TRBV27 with TRBJ2-2; 7 positions agree with TRBD2. The CDR3 spans 15 residues. V trimming: 8 bases; J trimming: 2 bases; junction bases outside the gene matches: 8. Germline CDR1 reads MNHEY; CDR2 reads SMNVEV (reference sequence). The CDR3 region is CASAASGVNTGELFF. As DNA, the CDR3 is TGTGCCAGCGCTGCGAGCGGGGTAAACACCGGGGAGCTGTTTTTT.

This clonotype was recorded a few times. This chain connects TRBV4-3 to TRBJ2-4; 7 nucleotides align to TRBD2. Germline V gene sequence: CDR1 LGHNA, CDR2 YSLEER. Losses at the gene ends were 3 bases for V and 5 bases for J; bases not matched to a gene: 16. The CDR3 is 18 residues long. CDR3 loop: CASSQDPGGGVSQNIQYF. The CDR3 DNA is TGCGCCAGCAGCCAGGACCCTGGGGGGGGAGTTAGCCAAAACATTCAGTACTTC.

In its sample, this clonotype was seen a few times. The chain combines TRBV7-9 with TRBJ2-7; D gene ambiguous. This CDR3 region has 15 residues. Germline CDR1 is SEHNR and CDR2 is FQNEAQ (reference sequence). The germline V and J ends were trimmed by 5 bases and 1 base, with 15 bases remaining between them. CDR3: CASSLGFSKSYEQYF. CDR3 sequence (DNA): TGTGCCAGCAGCCTTGGTTTTTCCAAGTCCTACGAGCAGTACTTC. Using reference TRBV7-9 and TRBJ2-7 for the parts outside the CDR3, the full variable domain is DTGVSQNPRHKITKRGQNVTFRCDPISEHNRLYWYRQTLGQGPEFLTYFQNEAQLEKSRLLSDRFSAERPKGSFSTLEIQRTEQGDSAMYLCASSLGFSKSYEQYFGPGTRLTVT.

V gene TRBV4-3 combines with J gene TRBJ2-1; D is unclear. The CDR3 contains 15 residues. Germline-derived CDR1 and CDR2 are LGHNA and YSLEER. V lost 3 bases, J lost 5 bases, and 14 bases lay in between. CDR3 DNA: TGCGCCAGCAGCCACTCAAGGTTGATTGACAATGAGCAGTTCTTC. Translated, it gives CASSHSRLIDNEQFF.